The 27 T cell receptor beta chains given below trace back to one sample, sequenced in a study of regulatory T cells in long-lasting Graves disease. Time point in this sample: persistent/refractory GD, antithyroid drugs over 5 years with positive TRAb. The authors made the TCR library using RNA they extracted from PBMCs. The TCR beta library used iRepertoire HTBI primers with Arm-PCR amplification of CDR3. TCRdb called the multiplex PCR reads again in MiXCR, with one record for every CDR3 protein. The sample lists approximately 690,000 distinct CDR3 sequences, 25% to 35% occurring once. This material consisted of peripheral blood mononuclear cells (PBMCs), taken when the disease was refractory, from a patient treated with antithyroid drugs. The origin of the receptors is a female donor with Graves disease.

This clonotype occurred a few times. V and J are TRBV27 and TRBJ1-1; 8 nucleotides agree with TRBD1. The CDR3 loop spans 13 amino acids. After removal of 5 bases from V and 10 bases from J, the junction contained 9 bases not matched to a gene. Germline lookup yields CDR1 MNHEY and CDR2 SMNVEV (reference sequence). CDR3 bases: TGTGCCAGCAGTCTCGTCCGGACAGGGCTAGCTTTCTTT. Translated, it gives CASSLVRTGLAFF.

The chain combines TRBV6-2 or TRBV6-3 with TRBJ1-2, with TRBD1 as a possible D gene (6 bases). CDR1 and CDR2 from the germline V gene are MNHEY and SVGEGT. CDR3 length: 14 amino acids. Trimming took off 0 bases at V and 6 bases at J, with 11 bases between the two ends. CDR3 loop: CASSYSRGVNGYTF. The CDR3 region has the DNA TGTGCCAGCAGTTACTCGAGGGGGGTTAATGGCTACACCTTC.

On this clonotype: Since a much larger clone is just one base distant, this may be a read error. The chain joins TRBV6-1 to TRBJ2-5; no firm D call. V was trimmed by 7 bases and J by 2 bases, leaving 5 bases between them. The CDR3 totals 11 residues. Germline V gene lookup returns CDR1 MNHNS and CDR2 SASEGT. CDR3 DNA sequence: TGTGCCAGCACCGGACAAGAGACCCAGTACTTC. This translates into CASTGQETQYF.

Note on this clonotype: A much larger clone is a single base away; this may be a read error. This chain connects TRBV7-2 to TRBJ1-5, with D maybe TRBD1 (6 bases). Germline V lookup: CDR1 SGHTA, CDR2 FQGNSA. Trimming stripped 5 bases from V and 5 bases from J, with 16 bases between. The CDR3 runs to 15 residues. CDR3 coding DNA: TGTGCCAGCAGCGCCGGGACATTTGATTATCAGCCCCAGCATTTT. This codes for CASSAGTFDYQPQHF.

The chain has TRBV30 and TRBJ1-1; D not certain. Germline V gene sequence: CDR1 GTSNPN, CDR2 SVGIG (reference sequence). V was clipped by 3 bases and J by 6 bases, with 14 bases between them. The CDR3 is 13 amino acids. The CDR3 here is CAWRPFELSEAFF. The DNA of the CDR3 is TGTGCCTGGAGGCCTTTCGAACTGTCTGAAGCTTTCTTT.

The rearrangement joins TRBV15 to TRBJ1-5; the D gene is possibly TRBD1 (6 bases). Germline V gene data show CDR1 as LNHNV and CDR2 as YYDKDF (reference sequence). The CDR3 spans 18 residues. The V end lost 0 bases, the J end lost 5 bases, and 20 bases lay between the germline ends. The CDR3 bases are TGTGCCACCAGCAGAGATCCCCTACGGGGGGGGCTCGATCAGCCCCAGCATTTT. Amino acids: CATSRDPLRGGLDQPQHF.

This clonotype came up a few times. The chain employs TRBV2 and TRBJ2-2; D might be TRBD2 (5 bases). This CDR3 is built from 12 residues. V gave up 8 bases and J gave up 8 bases, with 12 bases separating them. Germline values: CDR1 SNHLY, CDR2 FYNNEI. This CDR3 is CASGLGSGELFF. The CDR3, as DNA: TGTGCCAGCGGACTCGGTTCTGGGGAGCTGTTTTTT.

This clonotype is a singleton in its sample. V and J are TRBV28 and TRBJ1-1; no clear D. The CDR3 consists of 13 residues. Trimming removed 5 bases at V and 7 bases at J, with 14 bases between. The germline gives CDR1 MDHEN, CDR2 SYDVKM. Written as DNA, the CDR3 is TGTGCCAGCAGTCCGCGGGTCGCGGGTGAAGCTTTCTTT. Translated, it gives CASSPRVAGEAFF.

As regards this clonotype: A much larger clone differs from this one at a single base, so this may be a read error. The chain combines TRBV28 with TRBJ1-2; D gene ambiguous. Germline V gene lookup returns CDR1 MDHEN and CDR2 SYDVKM. Trimming removed 11 bases at V and 0 bases at J, with 7 bases between. The CDR3 has 11 amino acids. Here the CDR3 DNA reads TGTGCCGGCCTAGCTAACTATGGCTACACCTTC. This sequence encodes CAGLANYGYTF.

In its sample, this clonotype was seen a few times. V usage is TRBV2 and J usage is TRBJ2-5; tentative D call: TRBD1 (5 bases). Per germline, CDR1 SNHLY and CDR2 FYNNEI. V lost 7 bases and J lost 4, with 13 bases in between. The CDR3 runs 13 residues. The CDR3 region is CASTEFGAETQYF. CDR3 sequence (DNA): TGTGCCAGCACAGAATTTGGGGCAGAGACCCAGTACTTC.

This clonotype was detected a few times. The chain employs TRBV6-1 and TRBJ1-3, with D possibly matching TRBD1 (6 bases). V was pared by 4 bases and J by 7 bases, with 11 bases between. Per germline, CDR1 MNHNS and CDR2 SASEGT. The CDR3 contains 13 residues. CDR3: CASSAYRGNTIYF. The DNA for the CDR3 is TGTGCCAGCAGTGCTTATAGGGGGAACACCATATATTTT.

The rearrangement uses TRBV5-1 and TRBJ1-2; possible D gene TRBD1, 5 bases. Germline values: CDR1 SGHRS, CDR2 YFSETQ. Deletions cut 0 bases from V and 8 bases from J, with 14 bases between. The CDR3 runs to 14 residues. The CDR3 nucleotides read TGCGCCAGCAGCTTGGAACGAGGGGCCGGAGGCTACACCTTC. Amino acids: CASSLERGAGGYTF. The variable domain in full, with the rest retrieved from reference TRBV5-1 and TRBJ1-2, is KAGVTQTPRYLIKTRGQQVTLSCSPISGHRSVSWYQQTPGQGLQFLFEYFSETQRNKGNFPGRFSGRQFSNSRSEMNVSTLELGDSALYLCASSLERGAGGYTFGSGTRLTVV.

A few counts support this clonotype. This chain uses TRBV3-1 with TRBJ2-4; TRBD1 might be the D (5 bases). Trimming pared 4 bases from V and 1 base from J, leaving 11 bases between. The CDR3 is made up of 15 amino acids. CDR1 and CDR2 (germline): LGHDT, YNNKEL (reference sequence). The CDR3 here is CASSPHRSAKNIQYF. CDR3 DNA: TGTGCCAGCAGCCCCCACAGGTCTGCCAAAAACATTCAGTACTTC.

This clonotype has more than one count but fewer than ten. The rearrangement joins TRBV7-6 to TRBJ1-1; the D gene is possibly TRBD1 (6 bases). Germline CDR1 reads SGHVS; CDR2 reads FNYEAQ. V lost 3 bases and J 4 bases, leaving 12 bases between the germline ends. CDR3 size: 14 residues. Here the CDR3 DNA reads TGTGCCAGCAGCTTTGAGGACAGCGGCACTGAAGCTTTCTTT. It is translated as CASSFEDSGTEAFF. The full variable domain, in which reference TRBV7-6 and TRBJ1-1 provide the parts outside the CDR3, is GAGVSQSPRYKVTKRGQDVALRCDPISGHVSLYWYRQALGQGPEFLTYFNYEAQQDKSGLPNDRFSAERPEGSISTLTIQRTEQRDSAMYRCASSFEDSGTEAFFGQGTRLTVV.

The chain joins TRBV28 to TRBJ2-3, with D possibly being TRBD1 (6 bases). This CDR3 is 14 amino acids long. V shed 6 bases and J shed 5 bases, with 15 bases lying between them. Germline V CDR1 and CDR2: MDHEN, SYDVKM. The CDR3 DNA reads TGTGCCAGCAGCCCACAGGGTTTCGAAGATACGCAGTATTTT. Protein: CASSPQGFEDTQYF.

V and J are TRBV12-3 or TRBV12-4 and TRBJ2-2, with D perhaps matching TRBD1 or TRBD2 (5 bases each). Between the trimmed V and J ends, which lost 8 bases and 3 bases, there was a span of 13 bases. The length of the CDR3 is 14 residues. The CDR3 loop is CASGRDGDTGELFF. CDR3 DNA: TGTGCCAGCGGACGGGACGGGGACACCGGGGAGCTGTTTTTT.

The chain recombines TRBV19 with TRBJ2-2; 9 bases line up with TRBD1. V lost 5 bases and J lost 5; bases outside the gene matches: 9. Per germline, CDR1 LNHDA and CDR2 SQIVND (reference sequence). This CDR3 comprises 16 residues. The CDR3 loop reads CASSLTGTGRTGELFF. The CDR3 region has the DNA TGTGCCAGTAGTCTTACCGGGACAGGGAGAACCGGGGAGCTGTTTTTT.

In its sample, this clonotype was seen a few times. The chain combines TRBV27 with TRBJ1-2; D not resolved. Looked up from germline, CDR1 is MNHEY and CDR2 is SMNVEV (reference sequence). This CDR3 is built from 15 residues. Trimming cost V 6 bases and J 2 bases, with 16 bases left between them. The CDR3 region is CASRMMGVENYGYTF. The CDR3 coding sequence is TGTGCCAGCAGAATGATGGGAGTCGAAAACTATGGCTACACCTTC.

This clonotype turned up a few times. This chain connects TRBV10-3 to TRBJ1-2; 8 bases map to TRBD1. Germline trimming cut 2 bases from V and 6 bases from J; bases unmatched to any gene: 5. This CDR3 has 14 amino acids. In germline, CDR1 is ENHRY, CDR2 SYGVKD. DNA for the CDR3: TGTGCCATCAGTGAGCTGCAGGGGGCGGATGGCTACACCTTC. Encoded protein: CAISELQGADGYTF.

The gene calls are TRBV7-2 and TRBJ2-7; TRBD2 aligns across 7 bases. Germline CDR1 and CDR2: SGHTA and FQGNSA. The CDR3 runs to 17 residues. V lost 5 bases to trimming and J lost 2 bases; unmatched junction nucleotides: 15. The CDR3 is CASSREYTRGEAYEQYF. In DNA form, the CDR3 reads TGTGCCAGCAGCCGAGAATACACTCGGGGGGAGGCCTACGAGCAGTACTTC.

This clonotype was seen repeatedly, ten times or more. The chain joins TRBV27 to TRBJ2-7, with TRBD1 matching 9 bases. After removal of 8 bases from V and 4 bases from J, the junction contained 6 bases not matched to a gene. This CDR3 spans 13 amino acids. CDR1 is MNHEY, CDR2 SMNVEV, per germline (reference sequence). The CDR3 region has the DNA TGTGCCAGCGGGACAGGGACAGGGTACGAGCAGTACTTC. This translates into CASGTGTGYEQYF.

This clonotype was found a few times. The rearrangement links TRBV15 to TRBJ2-7, with D perhaps TRBD1 (6 bases). Trimming took 5 bases from V and 5 from J, leaving 13 bases between them. This CDR3 spans 13 amino acids. Germline lookup yields CDR1 LNHNV and CDR2 YYDKDF (reference sequence). The CDR3 coding sequence is TGTGCCACCAGCCTACAGGGTTCCGACGAGCAGTACTTC. Its translation: CATSLQGSDEQYF.

This clonotype was seen a handful of times. The gene calls are TRBV29-1 and TRBJ1-2; D remains unclear. The CDR3 sequence is 11 residues long. Trimming cost V 4 bases and J 6 bases, with 9 bases left between them. The germline V gene has CDR1 SQVTM and CDR2 ANQGSEA. In DNA, the CDR3 is TGCAGCGTTGTGACTGTGGATGGCTACACCTTC. Protein sequence: CSVVTVDGYTF.

The chain is built from TRBV29-1 and TRBJ1-1; D is undetermined. V lost 2 bases, J lost 3 bases, and 7 bases lay in between. The CDR3 covers 12 residues. Germline values: CDR1 SQVTM, CDR2 ANQGSEA. CDR3 residues: CSVERGDTEAFF. The DNA of the CDR3 is TGCAGCGTTGAACGCGGAGACACTGAAGCTTTCTTT.

The rearrangement links TRBV28 to TRBJ2-7, with 7 bases matching TRBD2. The CDR3 runs 15 residues. From germline, CDR1 is MDHEN and CDR2 SYDVKM. V trimming: 2 bases; J trimming: 5 bases; junction bases outside the gene matches: 9. CDR3 loop: CASSLEGGSRDEQYF. In nucleotides, the CDR3 is TGTGCCAGCAGTTTAGAGGGCGGGAGTAGGGACGAGCAGTACTTC.

This clonotype was counted at least ten times. The chain combines TRBV6-9 with TRBJ2-1; 8 bases fit TRBD2. The ends lost 3 bases at V and 8 bases at J; junction bases unmatched: 9. Germline-derived CDR1 and CDR2 are MNHGY and SVAAGI. The length of the CDR3 is 15 residues. This CDR3 is CASSYGSGGPDEQFF. Written as DNA, the CDR3 is TGTGCCAGCAGTTACGGGTCGGGAGGGCCCGATGAGCAGTTCTTC.

This clonotype has ten or more counts. V and J are TRBV28 and TRBJ1-1; perhaps TRBD1 as D (6 bases). Germline CDR1 reads MDHEN; CDR2 reads SYDVKM. Between the trimmed V and J ends, which lost 2 bases and 4 bases, there was a span of 20 bases. This CDR3 spans 17 amino acids. The CDR3 loop is CASSLPLFQGTGTEAFF. The DNA of the CDR3 is TGTGCCAGCAGTTTACCATTATTCCAGGGGACGGGCACTGAAGCTTTCTTT.